Sequencing of this T cell receptor beta chain was carried out in a study of blood T cell repertoires in COVID-19. Study overall: There were acute and convalescent COVID-19 samples, and they came from the United States, Italy and Spain.

CDR3 length: 16 residues. V shed 4 bases and J shed 6 bases, with 21 bases lying between them. In germline, CDR1 is LNHDA, CDR2 SQIVND (reference sequence). This clone was detected only a few times. TCRdb's copy holds only in-frame clones and misses some; the assay was immunoSEQ multiplex PCR. The data hold about 100,000 clones, with around 87% observed a single time. The chain is built from TRBV19 and TRBJ1-1, with D possibly being TRBD1 (6 bases). This clonotype was obtained from a woman in her 30s with acute or convalescent COVID-19. The sequenced sample was peripheral blood. The CDR3 region is CASSTPRAGARAEAFF. In DNA form, the CDR3 reads TGTGCCAGTAGTACCCCCCGGGCAGGGGCACGGGCTGAAGCTTTCTTT.